This entry lists 27 T cell receptor beta chains sequenced from one sample in a study of siplizumab effects on memory and regulatory T cells. TCRdb's copy holds only in-frame clones and misses some; the assay was immunoSEQ multiplex PCR. The sample yields fewer than 130,000 clones, roughly 92% seen once. Sample: CD4+ T cells sorted from blood. These receptors all come from a human donor in good health.

This chain uses TRBV2 with TRBJ2-6, with D possibly being TRBD1 or TRBD2 (5 bases each). CDR3 length: 17 residues. Per germline, CDR1 SNHLY and CDR2 FYNNEI. V dropped 5 bases and J dropped 0 bases, with 14 bases sitting between them. CDR3 sequence (DNA): TGTGCCAGCAGTAGAGACGGGGCGGGCTCTGGGGCCAACGTCCTGACTTTC. Translated: CASSRDGAGSGANVLTF.

This chain connects TRBV5-1 to TRBJ2-5, with D possibly TRBD2 on 6 matching bases. Germline V gene sequence: CDR1 SGHRS, CDR2 YFSETQ. V was cut by 4 bases and J by 5 bases, with 24 bases left in between. This CDR3 spans 17 amino acids. This chain's CDR3 is CASSEQAGQEFWETQYF. The DNA for the CDR3 is TGCGCCAGCAGCGAGCAGGCGGGGCAGGAGTTCTGGGAGACCCAGTACTTC.

This clone was seen once. This chain connects TRBV19 to TRBJ1-1; D possibly corresponds to TRBD1 (5 bases). V gave up 10 bases and J gave up 3 bases, with 12 bases separating them. There are 12 residues in the CDR3. CDR1 LNHDA and CDR2 SQIVND come from the germline V gene (reference sequence). The CDR3 DNA reads as TGTGCCACGGAGGGGCAGTACACTGAAGCTTTCTTT. It is translated as CATEGQYTEAFF.

The rearrangement uses TRBV6-1 and TRBJ1-2, with TRBD1 matching 8 bases. CDR1 and CDR2 (germline): MNHNS, SASEGT. The CDR3 totals 11 residues. With V trimmed by 9 bases and J by 9 bases, 6 bases remained unmatched. The CDR3 sequence is CASLTGGRYTF. DNA for the CDR3: TGTGCCAGTCTTACAGGGGGACGCTACACCTTC.

This chain joins TRBV6-5 and TRBJ1-5; D remains ambiguous. The germline V and J ends were trimmed by 6 bases and 0 bases, with 9 bases remaining between them. This CDR3 comprises 14 residues. CDR1 MNHEY and CDR2 SVGAGI come from the germline V gene. CDR3 nucleotides: TGTGCCAGCAGACAGCTGAGTAGCAATCAGCCCCAGCATTTT. Translation gives CASRQLSSNQPQHF.

This rearrangement joins TRBV5-4 to TRBJ2-1; 7 bases line up with TRBD1. The germline V gene has CDR1 SGHNT and CDR2 YYREEE (reference sequence). The CDR3 has 16 residues. V trimming: 2 bases; J trimming: 4 bases; junction bases outside the gene matches: 9. The CDR3 DNA is TGTGCCAGCAGCTTTTACAGGGGCCGTGGTTACAATGAGCAGTTCTTC. This translates into CASSFYRGRGYNEQFF.

V and J are TRBV5-6 and TRBJ1-2; D gene ambiguous. This CDR3 region has 14 residues. Germline V gene sequence: CDR1 SGHDT, CDR2 YYEEEE. The V end was cut by 4 bases, the J end by 4 bases, with 14 bases between. CDR3 amino acids: CASSTRGSGYGYTF. CDR3 DNA: TGTGCCAGCAGCACCAGAGGCTCTGGCTATGGCTACACCTTC.

The V and J genes are TRBV7-3 and TRBJ2-1; D not resolved. The CDR3 runs to 15 residues. Trimming stripped 0 bases from V and 0 bases from J, with 6 bases between. Per germline, CDR1 SGHTA and CDR2 FQGTGA. The CDR3 nucleotides read TGTGCCAGCAGCTTAACTCAAAGCTCCTACAATGAGCAGTTCTTC. Its translation is CASSLTQSSYNEQFF.

V usage is TRBV11-1 and J usage is TRBJ1-2; D may be TRBD1 (6 bases). Germline loops: CDR1 SGHAT, CDR2 FQDESV (reference sequence). The V end was cut by 2 bases, the J end by 5 bases, with 15 bases between. The CDR3 sequence is 15 residues long. The CDR3 sequence: CASSLTGSIRYGYTF. CDR3 nucleotide sequence: TGTGCCAGCAGCTTAACAGGGTCGATTCGGTATGGCTACACCTTC.

The chain couples TRBV6-5 to TRBJ2-1, with 10 bases identical to TRBD1. This CDR3 contains 15 residues. Looked up from germline, CDR1 is MNHEY and CDR2 is SVGAGI. V was clipped by 6 bases and J by 5 bases; unmatched bases: 7. CDR3 nucleotide sequence: TGTGCCAGCAGCCCCGGGACAGGGGCGAACAATGAGCAGTTCTTC. It is translated as CASSPGTGANNEQFF.

CDR3: CASSVQGANTGELFF. The CDR3 DNA is TGTGCCAGCAGCGTACAGGGGGCGAACACCGGGGAGCTGTTTTTT. The chain links TRBV9 to TRBJ2-2, with 7 bases lining up with TRBD1. The CDR3 sequence is 15 residues long. V was pared by 1 base and J by 0 bases, with 0 bases of the junction left unmatched. Germline values: CDR1 SGDLS, CDR2 YYNGEE. Based on the CDR3 plus reference TRBV9 and TRBJ2-2, the full variable domain is DSGVTQTPKHLITATGQRVTLRCSPRSGDLSVYWYQQSLDQGLQFLIQYYNGEERAKGNILERFSAQQFPDLHSELNLSSLELGDSALYFCASSVQGANTGELFFGEGSRLTVL.

Concerning this clone: At one end the junction does not follow the germline gene, possibly because of a read error. The chain employs TRBV7-7 and TRBJ2-1; D unclear. The CDR3 length is 13 residues. The germline gives CDR1 SSHAT, CDR2 FNYEAQ (reference sequence). This CDR3 reads CASSRAGYNEQFF. The CDR3 coding sequence is TGTGCTAGCAGCCGAGCAGGTTACAATGAGCAGTTCTTC. Based on the CDR3 plus reference TRBV7-7 and TRBJ2-1, the full variable domain is GAGVSQSPRYKVTKRGQDVTLRCDPISSHATLYWYQQALGQGPEFLTYFNYEAQPDKSGLPSDRFSAERPEGSISTLTIQRTEQRDSAMYRCASSRAGYNEQFFGPGTRLTVL.

V is TRBV7-8 and J is TRBJ1-5, with D possibly matching TRBD1 (6 bases). This CDR3 contains 15 residues. Trimming cost V 5 bases and J 0 bases, with 11 bases left between them. The V gene's germline CDR1 is SGHVS and CDR2 FQNEAQ. For the CDR3, the DNA is TGTGCCAGCAGCCAAAGACAGGTTAGCAATCAGCCCCAGCATTTT. Its protein product is CASSQRQVSNQPQHF.

In DNA, the CDR3 is TGTGCCAGCAGCCCCCTCGGGGGGGCGGGCGCCGGGGAGCTGTTTTTT. Amino acids: CASSPLGGAGAGELFF. The chain carries TRBV11-2 and TRBJ2-2, with 8 bases lining up with TRBD2. Per the germline V gene, CDR1 is SGHAT and CDR2 is FQNNGV. Unmatched junction bases numbered 11, after V lost 5 bases and J lost 6 bases. The CDR3 is made up of 16 amino acids.

The chain couples TRBV7-9 to TRBJ1-1; weak D call: TRBD1 (5 bases). The CDR3 contains 15 residues. The germline V and J ends were trimmed by 4 bases and 0 bases, with 12 bases remaining between them. The germline V gene has CDR1 SEHNR and CDR2 FQNEAQ (reference sequence). CDR3 amino acids: CASSSRTFMNTEAFF. The CDR3 DNA sequence: TGTGCCAGCAGCTCAAGGACATTTATGAACACTGAAGCTTTCTTT.

The rearrangement uses TRBV9 and TRBJ2-2; D not resolved. The CDR3 is 13 residues long. Trimming took off 0 bases at V and 4 bases at J, with 4 bases between the two ends. Germline V lookup: CDR1 SGDLS, CDR2 YYNGEE. CDR3 loop: CASSVEGTGELFF. The CDR3 DNA is TGTGCCAGCAGCGTAGAAGGCACCGGGGAGCTGTTTTTT.

The chain combines TRBV29-1 with TRBJ1-5, with D unclear. CDR1 is SQVTM, CDR2 ANQGSEA, per germline. V lost 3 bases, J lost 2 bases, and 11 bases lay in between. The CDR3 sequence is 14 residues long. The CDR3 DNA is TGCAGCGTTGACTTCACCTCCCGCAATCAGCCCCAGCATTTT. Amino acids: CSVDFTSRNQPQHF.

The chain is built from TRBV27 and TRBJ2-5; no definite D call. V was cut by 6 bases and J by 2 bases, with 7 bases left in between. The length of the CDR3 is 12 residues. The germline CDR1 and CDR2 sequences are MNHEY and SMNVEV (reference sequence). The chain's CDR3 is CASSDSQETQYF. Written as DNA, the CDR3 is TGTGCCAGCAGCGACTCACAAGAGACCCAGTACTTC.

This chain joins TRBV19 and TRBJ2-4; D gene uncertain. Trimming removed 7 bases at V and 1 base at J, with 11 bases between. This CDR3 region has 14 residues. CDR1 is LNHDA, CDR2 SQIVND, per germline (reference sequence). The CDR3 DNA follows: TGTGCCAGTAAAGACGCCGGGGCCAAAAACATTCAGTACTTC. This translates into CASKDAGAKNIQYF.

In this sample, this clone turned up once. The V gene is TRBV7-3, the J gene TRBJ1-5; D ambiguous. The CDR3 runs 16 residues. Germline assignment: CDR1 SGHTA and CDR2 FQGTGA. V shed 2 bases and J shed 5 bases, with 16 bases lying between them. In DNA form, the CDR3 reads TGTGCCAGCAGCTTAGGAGGACTGGGAGAGGATCAGCCCCAGCATTTT. Its translation: CASSLGGLGEDQPQHF.

The gene calls are TRBV6-1 and TRBJ1-3; maybe TRBD1 (5 bases). This CDR3 region has 13 residues. The V gene's germline CDR1 is MNHNS and CDR2 SASEGT. V lost 5 bases to trimming and J lost 4 bases, with 9 bases between them. The CDR3, as DNA: TGTGCCAGCAGTAGGGGTACAGGAAACACCATATATTTT. Amino acids: CASSRGTGNTIYF.

This chain's CDR3 is CASSIKTVYGYTF. The CDR3 nucleotides read TGTGCCAGTAGTATTAAGACAGTATATGGCTACACCTTC. The chain joins TRBV19 to TRBJ1-2, with D tentatively TRBD1 (5 bases). Germline CDR1 is LNHDA and CDR2 is SQIVND (reference sequence). V gave up 3 bases and J gave up 5 bases, with 10 bases separating them. The CDR3 is made up of 13 amino acids.

The chain employs TRBV11-1 and TRBJ1-1; D is ambiguous. V lost 1 base, J lost 4 bases, and 16 bases lay in between. Germline-derived CDR1 and CDR2 are SGHAT and FQDESV (reference sequence). This CDR3 is 16 amino acids long. The CDR3 spells CASSLGDGRRGTEAFF. Here the CDR3 DNA reads TGTGCCAGCAGCTTAGGGGATGGGCGCCGCGGCACTGAAGCTTTCTTT.

The rearrangement links TRBV28 to TRBJ1-5; D perhaps matches TRBD1 (6 bases). CDR1 and CDR2 from the germline V gene are MDHEN and SYDVKM. Trimming took off 8 bases at V and 5 bases at J, with 13 bases between the two ends. This CDR3 is built from 13 residues. The CDR3 DNA follows: TGTGCCAGCGGAAGGGGGAGGGATCAGCCCCAGCATTTT. Translated, it gives CASGRGRDQPQHF.

The genes are TRBV10-3 and TRBJ2-4; D not certain. There are 11 residues in the CDR3. In germline, CDR1 is ENHRY, CDR2 SYGVKD. V was cut by 7 bases and J by 9 bases, with 10 bases left in between. CDR3 residues: CAINGDGIQYF. CDR3 sequence (DNA): TGTGCCATCAATGGGGATGGCATTCAGTACTTC.

This clone was seen just once. The V gene is TRBV10-1, the J gene TRBJ2-2; unclear D gene. V was clipped by 10 bases and J by 7 bases, with 16 bases between them. This CDR3 spans 13 amino acids. Germline values: CDR1 WNHNN, CDR2 SYGVQD (reference sequence). Here the CDR3 reads CAIPPRGSGELFF. CDR3 in DNA: TGCGCCATCCCACCCCGCGGAAGCGGGGAGCTGTTTTTT.

The rearrangement joins TRBV7-2 to TRBJ2-1; no reliable D call. V lost 3 bases to trimming and J lost 7 bases, with 16 bases between them. Germline loops: CDR1 SGHTA, CDR2 FQGNSA. The CDR3 length is 15 residues. DNA for the CDR3: TGTGCCAGCAGCTTTGGTATGACTGGTCGGAATGAGCAGTTCTTC. It is translated as CASSFGMTGRNEQFF.